Below, one T cell receptor (beta chain) is given with its context. Its specificity is not known. Looked up from germline, CDR1 is MNHNY and CDR2 is SVGAGI (reference sequence). Trimming cost V 11 bases and J 3 bases; bases outside gene matches: 5. The CDR3 loop spans 13 amino acids. The table came from immunoSEQ multiplex PCR; TCRdb's copy has only in-frame clones and leaves some out. Here the sample spans hundreds of thousands of clones, almost 95% being singletons. This specimen comes from a study of shared clonotypes between healthy human individuals. Study in general: Donors consisted of a couple of women and three men between 18 and 49. Each donor's CD8 memory used one plate, CD8 naive two, each CD4 subset three.

General observations from the study: Several donors held around 5% of naive CD4 clonotypes in common. Expectations were that clonotype sharing among donors would be affected by sequencing depth.

Naive CD8 cells lacked CD45RO and underwent positive selection for CCR7, leaving out terminally differentiated effector memory CD45RA+ cells. This chain uses TRBV6-6 with TRBJ2-7; 12 bases align to TRBD1. What was sequenced was naive CD8+ T cells sorted from blood. The source of this sequence is a man in his thirties or forties in good health. This CDR3 reads CAAGQGAYYEQYF. In DNA form, the CDR3 reads TGTGCCGCGGGACAGGGGGCGTACTACGAGCAGTACTTC.